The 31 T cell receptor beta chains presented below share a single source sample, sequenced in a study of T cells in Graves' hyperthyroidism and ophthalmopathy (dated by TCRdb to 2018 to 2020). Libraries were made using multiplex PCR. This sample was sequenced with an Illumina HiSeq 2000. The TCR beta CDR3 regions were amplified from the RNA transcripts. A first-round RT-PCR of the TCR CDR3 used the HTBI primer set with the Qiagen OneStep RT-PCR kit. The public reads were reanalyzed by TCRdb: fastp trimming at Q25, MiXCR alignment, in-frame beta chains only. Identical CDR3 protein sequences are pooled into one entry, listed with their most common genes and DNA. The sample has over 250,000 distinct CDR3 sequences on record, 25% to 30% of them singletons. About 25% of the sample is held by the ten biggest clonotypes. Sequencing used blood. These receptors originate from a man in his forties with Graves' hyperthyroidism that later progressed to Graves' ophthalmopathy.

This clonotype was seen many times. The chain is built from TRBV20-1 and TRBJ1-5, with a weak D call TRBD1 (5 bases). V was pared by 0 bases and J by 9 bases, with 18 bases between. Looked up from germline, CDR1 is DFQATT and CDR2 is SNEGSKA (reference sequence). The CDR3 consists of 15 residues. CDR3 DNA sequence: TGCAGTGCTAGAGATGGGGCCGGGGCGGTGGGGCCCCAGCATTTT. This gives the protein CSARDGAGAVGPQHF.

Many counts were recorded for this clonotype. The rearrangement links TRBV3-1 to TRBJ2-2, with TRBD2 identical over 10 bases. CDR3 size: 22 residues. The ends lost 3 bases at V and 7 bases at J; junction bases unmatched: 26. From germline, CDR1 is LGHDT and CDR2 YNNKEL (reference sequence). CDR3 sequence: CASSQTSGATGAGGPRIGELFF. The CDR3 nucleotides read TGTGCCAGCAGCCAGACGAGCGGGGCGACGGGAGCGGGAGGGCCGAGAATCGGGGAGCTGTTTTTT.

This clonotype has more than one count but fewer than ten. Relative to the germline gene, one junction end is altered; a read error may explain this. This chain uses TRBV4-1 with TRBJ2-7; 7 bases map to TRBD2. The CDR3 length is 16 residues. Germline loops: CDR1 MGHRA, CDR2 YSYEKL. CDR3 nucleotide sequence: TGCGCCAGCAGCCAAGAAAAAGGCGGGAGTATCTACGGGCAGTACTTC. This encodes CASSQEKGGSIYGQYF.

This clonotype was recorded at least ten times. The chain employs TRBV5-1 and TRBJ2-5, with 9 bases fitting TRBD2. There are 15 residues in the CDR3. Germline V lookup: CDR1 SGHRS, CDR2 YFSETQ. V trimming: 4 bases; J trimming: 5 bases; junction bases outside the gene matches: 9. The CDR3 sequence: CASSISGSGEETQYF. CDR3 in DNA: TGCGCCAGCAGCATTAGCGGGAGTGGAGAGGAGACCCAGTACTTC.

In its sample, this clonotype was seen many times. The CDR3 region has the DNA TGTGCCAGCAGATCAATATTGACAGGGGGGTACACTGAAGCTTTCTTT. Translated: CASRSILTGGYTEAFF. The chain uses TRBV27 and TRBJ1-1; 9 bases align to TRBD1. V shed 6 bases and J 3 bases; nucleotides not matched to a gene: 11. This CDR3 region has 16 residues. Germline CDR1 MNHEY, CDR2 SMNVEV (reference sequence).

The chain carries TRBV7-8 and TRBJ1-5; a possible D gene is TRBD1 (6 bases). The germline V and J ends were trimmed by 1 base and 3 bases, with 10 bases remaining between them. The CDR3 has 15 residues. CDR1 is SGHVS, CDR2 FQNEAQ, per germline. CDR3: CASSLGTANNQPQHF. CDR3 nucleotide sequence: TGTGCCAGCAGCTTAGGGACAGCAAACAATCAGCCCCAGCATTTT.

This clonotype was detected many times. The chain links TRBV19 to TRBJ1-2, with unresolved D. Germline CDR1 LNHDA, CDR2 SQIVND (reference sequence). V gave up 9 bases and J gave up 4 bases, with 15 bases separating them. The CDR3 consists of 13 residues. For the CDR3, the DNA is TGTGCCAGCACCGAGTCCCTGTCCTATGGCTACACCTTC. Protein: CASTESLSYGYTF.

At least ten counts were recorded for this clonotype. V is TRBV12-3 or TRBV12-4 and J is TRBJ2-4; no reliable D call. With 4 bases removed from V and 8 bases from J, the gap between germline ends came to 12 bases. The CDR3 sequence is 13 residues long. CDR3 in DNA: TGTGCCAGCAGTTCGCTGGGTATGTACATTCAGTACTTC. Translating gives CASSSLGMYIQYF.

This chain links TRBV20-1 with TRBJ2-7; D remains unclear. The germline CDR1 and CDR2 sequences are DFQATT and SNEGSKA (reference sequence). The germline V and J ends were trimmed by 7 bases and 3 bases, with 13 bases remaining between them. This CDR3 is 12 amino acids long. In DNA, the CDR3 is TGCAGTGTTAAGAAGAGCGACTACGAGCAGTACTTC. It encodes CSVKKSDYEQYF.

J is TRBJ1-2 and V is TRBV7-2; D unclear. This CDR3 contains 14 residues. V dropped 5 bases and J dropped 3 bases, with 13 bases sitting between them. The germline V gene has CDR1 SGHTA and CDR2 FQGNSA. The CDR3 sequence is CASSPSTVYYGYTF. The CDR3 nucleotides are TGTGCCAGCAGCCCGTCGACCGTTTACTATGGCTACACCTTC.

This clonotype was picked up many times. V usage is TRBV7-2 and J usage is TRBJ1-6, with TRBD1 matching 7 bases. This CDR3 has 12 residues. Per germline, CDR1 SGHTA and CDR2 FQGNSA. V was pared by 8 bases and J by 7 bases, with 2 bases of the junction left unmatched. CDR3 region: CASGQANSPLHF. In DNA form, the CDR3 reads TGTGCCAGCGGACAGGCCAATTCACCCCTCCACTTT.

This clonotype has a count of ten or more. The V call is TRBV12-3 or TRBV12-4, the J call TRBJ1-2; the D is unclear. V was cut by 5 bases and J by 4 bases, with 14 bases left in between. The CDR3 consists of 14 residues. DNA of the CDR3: TGTGCCAGCAGTCCTAAGACATCAGGCTATGGCTACACCTTC. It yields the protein CASSPKTSGYGYTF.

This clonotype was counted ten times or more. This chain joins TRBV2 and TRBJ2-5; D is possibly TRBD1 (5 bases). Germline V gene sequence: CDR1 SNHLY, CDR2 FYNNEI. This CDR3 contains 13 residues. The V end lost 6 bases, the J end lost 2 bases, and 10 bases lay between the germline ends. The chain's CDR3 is CASSGDSQETQYF. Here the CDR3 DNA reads TGTGCCAGCAGCGGAGACAGTCAAGAGACCCAGTACTTC.

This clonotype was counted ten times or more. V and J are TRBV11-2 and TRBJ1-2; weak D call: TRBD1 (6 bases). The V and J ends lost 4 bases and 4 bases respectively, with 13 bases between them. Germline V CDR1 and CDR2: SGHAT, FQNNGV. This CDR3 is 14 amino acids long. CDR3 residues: CASSSLDSLYGYTF. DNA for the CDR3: TGTGCCAGCAGCTCCCTGGACAGCCTCTATGGCTACACCTTC. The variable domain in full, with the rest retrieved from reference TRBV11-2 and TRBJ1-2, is EAGVAQSPRYKIIEKRQSVAFWCNPISGHATLYWYQQILGQGPKLLIQFQNNGVVDDSQLPKDRFSAERLKGVDSTLKIQPAKLEDSAVYLCASSSLDSLYGYTFGSGTRLTVV.

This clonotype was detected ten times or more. CDR3 nucleotides: TGTGCCTGGAGTGTAGGGGCGGGTCATGAAGCTTTCTTT. This translates into CAWSVGAGHEAFF. The V gene is TRBV30, the J gene TRBJ1-1; TRBD1 might be the D (5 bases). Trimming pared 0 bases from V and 7 bases from J, leaving 12 bases between. The CDR3 has 13 residues. Germline CDR1 is GTSNPN and CDR2 is SVGIG (reference sequence).

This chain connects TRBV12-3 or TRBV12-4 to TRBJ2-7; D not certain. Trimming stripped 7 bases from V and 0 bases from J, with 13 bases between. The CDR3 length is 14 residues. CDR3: CASTLAQNSYEQYF. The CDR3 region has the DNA TGTGCCAGCACCCTTGCCCAGAACTCCTACGAGCAGTACTTC.

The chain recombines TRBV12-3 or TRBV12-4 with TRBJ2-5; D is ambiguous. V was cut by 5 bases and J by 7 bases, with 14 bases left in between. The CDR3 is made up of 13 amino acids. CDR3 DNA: TGTGCCAGCAGTCAGAGAAGGGTGGGGACCCAGTACTTC. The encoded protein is CASSQRRVGTQYF.

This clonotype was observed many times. Here the CDR3 DNA reads TGTGCCAGCAGTCCAACCGACAGCTCTGGAAACACCATATATTTT. This translates into CASSPTDSSGNTIYF. The genes are TRBV6-5 and TRBJ1-3; tentatively, D is TRBD1 (5 bases). Trimming pared 5 bases from V and 0 bases from J, leaving 11 bases between. Germline CDR1 MNHEY, CDR2 SVGAGI. The CDR3 is made up of 15 amino acids.

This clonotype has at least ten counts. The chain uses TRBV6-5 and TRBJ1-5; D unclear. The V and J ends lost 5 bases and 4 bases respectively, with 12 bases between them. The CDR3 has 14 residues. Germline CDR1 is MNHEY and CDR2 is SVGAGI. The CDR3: CASSRKMGNQPQHF. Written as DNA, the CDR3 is TGTGCCAGCAGTAGGAAAATGGGTAATCAGCCCCAGCATTTT.

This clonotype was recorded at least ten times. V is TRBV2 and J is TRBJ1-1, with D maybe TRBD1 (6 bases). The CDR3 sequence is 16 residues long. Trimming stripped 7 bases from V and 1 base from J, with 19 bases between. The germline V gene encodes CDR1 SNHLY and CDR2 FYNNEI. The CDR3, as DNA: TGTGCCAGCATACCGGGACACTTTTTTAGGAACACTGAAGCTTTCTTT. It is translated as CASIPGHFFRNTEAFF. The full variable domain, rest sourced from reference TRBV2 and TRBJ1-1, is EPEVTQTPSHQVTQMGQEVILRCVPISNHLYFYWYRQILGQKVEFLVSFYNNEISEKSEIFDDQFSVERPDGSNFTLKIRSTKLEDSAMYFCASIPGHFFRNTEAFFGQGTRLTVV.

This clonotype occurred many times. In DNA, the CDR3 is TGTGCCAGTAGTATAAGCGGCCAAGAGACCCAGTACTTC. This sequence encodes CASSISGQETQYF. This chain uses TRBV19 with TRBJ2-5, with a tentative D call TRBD2 (5 bases). Germline V lookup: CDR1 LNHDA, CDR2 SQIVND (reference sequence). CDR3 size: 13 residues. Trimming stripped 2 bases from V and 1 base from J, with 5 bases between.

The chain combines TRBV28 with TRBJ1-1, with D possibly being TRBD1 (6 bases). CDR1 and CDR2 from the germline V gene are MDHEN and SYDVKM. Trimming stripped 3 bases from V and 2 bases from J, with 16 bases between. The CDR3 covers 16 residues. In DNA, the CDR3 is TGTGCCAGCAGTTTGTGGCCCCGGGGACATAACACTGAAGCTTTCTTT. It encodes CASSLWPRGHNTEAFF.

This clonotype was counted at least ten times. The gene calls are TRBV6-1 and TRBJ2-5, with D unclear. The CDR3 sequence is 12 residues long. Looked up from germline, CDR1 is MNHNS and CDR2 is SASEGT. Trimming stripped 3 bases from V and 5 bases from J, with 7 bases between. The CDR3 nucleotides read TGTGCCAGCAGTGACGGTCATGAGACCCAGTACTTC. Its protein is CASSDGHETQYF.

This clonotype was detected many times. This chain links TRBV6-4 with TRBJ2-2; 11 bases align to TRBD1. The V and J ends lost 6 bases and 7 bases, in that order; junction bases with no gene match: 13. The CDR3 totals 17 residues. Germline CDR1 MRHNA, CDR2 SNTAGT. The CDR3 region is CASRPHHGTGGIGELFF. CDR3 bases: TGTGCCAGCAGGCCACACCACGGGACAGGGGGAATCGGGGAGCTGTTTTTT.

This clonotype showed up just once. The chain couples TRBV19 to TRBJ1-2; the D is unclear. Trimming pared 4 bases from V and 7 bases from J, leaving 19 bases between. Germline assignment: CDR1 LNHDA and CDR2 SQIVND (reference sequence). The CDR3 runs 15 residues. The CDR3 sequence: CASSTGSPRTIGYTF. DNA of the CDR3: TGTGCCAGTAGTACCGGTAGCCCCCGGACGATTGGCTACACCTTC.

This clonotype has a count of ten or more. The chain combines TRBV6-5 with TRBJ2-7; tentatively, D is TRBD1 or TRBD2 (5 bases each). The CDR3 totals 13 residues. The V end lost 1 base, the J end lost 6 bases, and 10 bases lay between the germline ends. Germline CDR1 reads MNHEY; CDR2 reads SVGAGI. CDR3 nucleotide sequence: TGTGCCAGCAGTTACTTGGGGGTGAGCGAGCAGTACTTC. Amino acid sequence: CASSYLGVSEQYF.

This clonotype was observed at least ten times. The CDR3 nucleotides are TGTGCCAGCAGTTTATCTAGCGGAGCTTACGAGCAGTACTTC. Amino acids: CASSLSSGAYEQYF. This chain links TRBV27 with TRBJ2-7; D perhaps matches TRBD2 (6 bases). Germline CDR1 and CDR2: MNHEY and SMNVEV (reference sequence). Deletions cut 0 bases from V and 4 bases from J, with 10 bases between. The CDR3 spans 14 residues.

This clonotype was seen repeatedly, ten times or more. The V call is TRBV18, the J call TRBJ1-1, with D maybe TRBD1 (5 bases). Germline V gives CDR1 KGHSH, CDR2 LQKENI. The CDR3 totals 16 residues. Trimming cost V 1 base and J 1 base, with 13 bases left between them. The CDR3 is CASSPRLVQGNTEAFF. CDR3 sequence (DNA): TGTGCCAGCTCACCACGGTTGGTCCAGGGGAACACTGAAGCTTTCTTT. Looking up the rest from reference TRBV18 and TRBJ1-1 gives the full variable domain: NAGVMQNPRHLVRRRGQEARLRCSPMKGHSHVYWYRQLPEEGLKFMVYLQKENIIDESGMPKERFSAEFPKEGPSILRIQQVVRGDSAAYFCASSPRLVQGNTEAFFGQGTRLTVV.

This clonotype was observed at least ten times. CDR3 residues: CAWRFTGRMNTEAFF. The CDR3 DNA reads TGTGCCTGGAGATTCACAGGGCGTATGAACACTGAAGCTTTCTTT. The V gene is TRBV30, the J gene TRBJ1-1, with TRBD1 as a possible D gene (6 bases). Germline lookup yields CDR1 GTSNPN and CDR2 SVGIG (reference sequence). Trimming removed 3 bases from V and 0 bases from J, with 14 bases in between. The CDR3 runs 15 residues.

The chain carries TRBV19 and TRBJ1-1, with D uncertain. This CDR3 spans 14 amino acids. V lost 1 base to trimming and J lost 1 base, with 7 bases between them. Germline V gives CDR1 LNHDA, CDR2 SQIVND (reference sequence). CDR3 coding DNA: TGTGCCAGTAGTATAGTCGGCACGAACACTGAAGCTTTCTTT. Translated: CASSIVGTNTEAFF.

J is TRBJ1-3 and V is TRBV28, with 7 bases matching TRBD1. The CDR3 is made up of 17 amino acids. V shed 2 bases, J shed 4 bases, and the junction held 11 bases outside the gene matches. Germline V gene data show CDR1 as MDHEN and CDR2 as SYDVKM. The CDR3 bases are TGTGCCAGCAGTTTAAGGAGACAGGGTGGTTCCGGAAACACCATATATTTT. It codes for CASSLRRQGGSGNTIYF. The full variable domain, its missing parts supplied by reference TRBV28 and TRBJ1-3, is DVKVTQSSRYLVKRTGEKVFLECVQDMDHENMFWYRQDPGLGLRLIYFSYDVKMKEKGDIPEGYSVSREKKERFSLILESASTNQTSMYLCASSLRRQGGSGNTIYFGEGSWLTVV.